Detailed here is one TCR beta chain. Libraries were prepared by immunoSEQ multiplex PCR; TCRdb keeps only in-frame clonotypes and omits some of them. Among 100,000 or so clones, 81% were seen once, and the ten largest hold over 35%. From germline, CDR1 is KGHSH and CDR2 LQKENI. The CDR3 runs 14 residues. With V trimmed by 2 bases and J by 8 bases, 2 bases remained unmatched. The sample belongs to a study of blood T cell repertoires in COVID-19. Source material: peripheral blood. The TCR was taken from a man older than 75 with acute or convalescent COVID-19. V gene TRBV18 combines with J gene TRBJ2-1; 11 nucleotides align to TRBD2. CDR3 sequence reads: CASSPTSGSDEQFF. The CDR3, as DNA: TGTGCCAGCTCACCAACTAGCGGGAGCGATGAGCAGTTCTTC.